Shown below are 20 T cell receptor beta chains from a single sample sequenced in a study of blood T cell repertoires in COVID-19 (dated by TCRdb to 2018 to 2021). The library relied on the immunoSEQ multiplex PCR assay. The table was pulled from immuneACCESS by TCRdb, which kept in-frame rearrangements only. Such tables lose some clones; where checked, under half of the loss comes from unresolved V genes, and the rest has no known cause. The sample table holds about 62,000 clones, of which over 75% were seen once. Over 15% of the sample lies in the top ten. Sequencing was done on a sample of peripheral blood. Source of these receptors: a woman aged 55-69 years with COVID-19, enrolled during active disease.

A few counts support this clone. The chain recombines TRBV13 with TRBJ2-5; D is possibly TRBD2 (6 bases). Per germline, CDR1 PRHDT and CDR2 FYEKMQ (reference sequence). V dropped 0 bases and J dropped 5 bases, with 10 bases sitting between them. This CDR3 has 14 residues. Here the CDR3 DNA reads TGTGCCAGCAGCTTAGGCTCGGGGAGGGAGACCCAGTACTTC. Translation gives CASSLGSGRETQYF.

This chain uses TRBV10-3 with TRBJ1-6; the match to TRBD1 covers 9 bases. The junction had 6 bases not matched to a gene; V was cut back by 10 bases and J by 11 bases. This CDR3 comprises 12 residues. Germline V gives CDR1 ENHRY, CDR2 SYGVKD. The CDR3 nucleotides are TGTGCCACCAAGGGACAGGGAACACCCCTCCACTTT. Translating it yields CATKGQGTPLHF.

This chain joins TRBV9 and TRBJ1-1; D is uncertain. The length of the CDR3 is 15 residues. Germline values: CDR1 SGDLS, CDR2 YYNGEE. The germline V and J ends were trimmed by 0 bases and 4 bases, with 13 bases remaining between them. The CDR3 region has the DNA TGTGCCAGCAGCGTAGGGGTTGTGGGAGGCACTGAAGCTTTCTTT. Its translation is CASSVGVVGGTEAFF.

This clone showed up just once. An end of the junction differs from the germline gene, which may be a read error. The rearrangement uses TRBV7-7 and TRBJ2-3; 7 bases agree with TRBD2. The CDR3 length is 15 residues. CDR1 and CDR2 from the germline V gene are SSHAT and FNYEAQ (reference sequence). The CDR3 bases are TGTGCTAGCAGCTGGGAGGGTCCCCCCACAGATACGCAGTATTTT. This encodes CASSWEGPPTDTQYF. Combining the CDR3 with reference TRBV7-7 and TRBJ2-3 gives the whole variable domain GAGVSQSPRYKVTKRGQDVTLRCDPISSHATLYWYQQALGQGPEFLTYFNYEAQPDKSGLPSDRFSAERPEGSISTLTIQRTEQRDSAMYRCASSWEGPPTDTQYFGPGTRLTVL.

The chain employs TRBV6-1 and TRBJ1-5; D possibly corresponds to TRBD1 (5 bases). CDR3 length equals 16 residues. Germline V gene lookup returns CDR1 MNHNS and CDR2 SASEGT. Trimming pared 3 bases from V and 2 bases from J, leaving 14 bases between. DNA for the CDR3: TGTGCCAGCAGTGATGGGGGGTCAGCTGGCAATCAGCCCCAGCATTTT. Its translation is CASSDGGSAGNQPQHF.

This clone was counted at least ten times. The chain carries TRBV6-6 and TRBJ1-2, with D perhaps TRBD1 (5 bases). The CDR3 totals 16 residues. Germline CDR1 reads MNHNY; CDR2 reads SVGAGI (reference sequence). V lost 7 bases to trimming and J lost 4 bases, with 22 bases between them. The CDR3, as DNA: TGTGCCAGCAACACGGGACGGCCGATGGGGGGCTATGGCTACACCTTC. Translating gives CASNTGRPMGGYGYTF.

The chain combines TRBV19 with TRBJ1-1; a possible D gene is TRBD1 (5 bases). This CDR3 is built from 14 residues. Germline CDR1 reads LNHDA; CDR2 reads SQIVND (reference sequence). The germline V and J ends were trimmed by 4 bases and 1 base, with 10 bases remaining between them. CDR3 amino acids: CASSSDSPNTEAFF. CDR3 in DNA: TGTGCCAGTAGTAGTGACAGTCCGAACACTGAAGCTTTCTTT.

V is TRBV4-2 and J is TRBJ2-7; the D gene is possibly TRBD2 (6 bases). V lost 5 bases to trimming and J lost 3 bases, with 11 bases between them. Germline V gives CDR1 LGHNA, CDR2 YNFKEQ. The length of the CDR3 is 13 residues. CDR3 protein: CASSGGIGYEQYF. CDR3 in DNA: TGTGCCAGCAGCGGCGGGATAGGCTACGAGCAGTACTTC.

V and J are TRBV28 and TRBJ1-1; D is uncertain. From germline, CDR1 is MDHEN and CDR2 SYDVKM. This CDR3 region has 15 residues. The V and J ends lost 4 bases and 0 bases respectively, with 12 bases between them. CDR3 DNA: TGTGCCAGCAGTTCGATCGGGGTACTGAACACTGAAGCTTTCTTT. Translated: CASSSIGVLNTEAFF. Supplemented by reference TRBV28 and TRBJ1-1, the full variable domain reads DVKVTQSSRYLVKRTGEKVFLECVQDMDHENMFWYRQDPGLGLRLIYFSYDVKMKEKGDIPEGYSVSREKKERFSLILESASTNQTSMYLCASSSIGVLNTEAFFGQGTRLTVV.

CDR3 sequence reads: CATSDAGVSNTGELFF. The DNA for the CDR3 is TGTGCCACCAGTGACGCAGGGGTATCGAACACCGGGGAGCTGTTTTTT. The chain couples TRBV24-1 to TRBJ2-2, with a tentative D call TRBD1 (6 bases). CDR1 and CDR2 (germline): KGHDR, SFDVKD. V shed 4 bases and J shed 0 bases, with 11 bases lying between them. The CDR3 is 16 amino acids.

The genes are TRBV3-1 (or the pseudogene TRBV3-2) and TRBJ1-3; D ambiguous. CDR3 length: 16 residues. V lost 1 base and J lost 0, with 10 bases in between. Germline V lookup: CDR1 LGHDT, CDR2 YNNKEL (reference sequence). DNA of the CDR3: TGTGCCAGCAGCCAAGGGACTCAGGACTCTGGAAACACCATATATTTT. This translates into CASSQGTQDSGNTIYF.

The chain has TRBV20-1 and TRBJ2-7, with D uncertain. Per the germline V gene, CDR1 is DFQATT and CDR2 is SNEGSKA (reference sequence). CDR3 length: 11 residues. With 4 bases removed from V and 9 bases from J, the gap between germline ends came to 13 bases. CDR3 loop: CSAIDSNGQYF. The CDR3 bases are TGCAGTGCTATTGATTCCAACGGGCAGTACTTC.

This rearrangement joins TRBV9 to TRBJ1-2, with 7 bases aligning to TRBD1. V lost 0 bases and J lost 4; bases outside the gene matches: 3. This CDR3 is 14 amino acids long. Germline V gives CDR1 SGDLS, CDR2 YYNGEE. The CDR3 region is CASSVVGGVYGYTF. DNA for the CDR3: TGTGCCAGCAGCGTAGTAGGGGGCGTCTATGGCTACACCTTC.

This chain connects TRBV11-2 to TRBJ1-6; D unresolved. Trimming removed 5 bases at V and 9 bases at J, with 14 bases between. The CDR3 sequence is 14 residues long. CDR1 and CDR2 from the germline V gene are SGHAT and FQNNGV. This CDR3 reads CASSPLRAASPLHF. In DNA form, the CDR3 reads TGTGCCAGCAGCCCTTTGAGAGCGGCTTCACCCCTCCACTTT.

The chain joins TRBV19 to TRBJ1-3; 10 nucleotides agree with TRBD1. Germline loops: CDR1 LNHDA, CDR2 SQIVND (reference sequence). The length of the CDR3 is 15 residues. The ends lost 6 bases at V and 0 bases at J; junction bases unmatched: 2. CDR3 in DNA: TGTGCCAGTAGGGACAGGGGGAACTCTGGAAACACCATATATTTT. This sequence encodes CASRDRGNSGNTIYF.

For the CDR3, the DNA is TGTGCCAGCAGCCCGGATAGCGGGAGGGCCGTCTACGAGCAGTACTTC. Protein sequence: CASSPDSGRAVYEQYF. This chain uses TRBV5-4 with TRBJ2-7; 11 bases align to TRBD2. The CDR3 is 16 residues long. In germline, CDR1 is SGHNT, CDR2 YYREEE (reference sequence). After removal of 4 bases from V and 3 bases from J, the junction contained 9 bases not matched to a gene.

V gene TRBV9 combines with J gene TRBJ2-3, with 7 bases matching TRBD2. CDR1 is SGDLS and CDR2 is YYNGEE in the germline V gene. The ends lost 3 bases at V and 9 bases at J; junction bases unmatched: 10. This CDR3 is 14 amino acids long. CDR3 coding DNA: TGTGCCAGCAGCGGTCAATCCCTAGCGGCAACGCAGTATTTT. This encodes CASSGQSLAATQYF. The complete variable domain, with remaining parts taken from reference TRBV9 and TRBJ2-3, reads DSGVTQTPKHLITATGQRVTLRCSPRSGDLSVYWYQQSLDQGLQFLIQYYNGEERAKGNILERFSAQQFPDLHSELNLSSLELGDSALYFCASSGQSLAATQYFGPGTRLTVL.

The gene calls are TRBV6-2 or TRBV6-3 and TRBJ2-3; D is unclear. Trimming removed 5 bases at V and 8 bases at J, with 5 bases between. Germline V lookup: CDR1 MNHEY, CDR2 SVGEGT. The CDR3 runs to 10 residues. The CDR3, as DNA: TGTGCCAGCAGTAACGGTACGCAGTATTTT. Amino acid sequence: CASSNGTQYF.

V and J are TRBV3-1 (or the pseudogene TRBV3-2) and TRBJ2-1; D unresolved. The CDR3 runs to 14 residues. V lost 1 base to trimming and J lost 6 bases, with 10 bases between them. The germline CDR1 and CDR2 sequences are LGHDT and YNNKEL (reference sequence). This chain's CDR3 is CASSQGSLLNEQFF. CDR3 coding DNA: TGTGCCAGCAGCCAAGGGAGTCTTCTCAATGAGCAGTTCTTC.

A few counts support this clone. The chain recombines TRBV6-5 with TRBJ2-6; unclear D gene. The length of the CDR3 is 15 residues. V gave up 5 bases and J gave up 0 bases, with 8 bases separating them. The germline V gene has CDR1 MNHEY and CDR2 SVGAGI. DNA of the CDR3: TGTGCCAGCAGTCCTCCGGGCTCTGGGGCCAACGTCCTGACTTTC. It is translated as CASSPPGSGANVLTF.